This TCR beta chain comes out of a study of blood T cell repertoires in COVID-19. Overall study: The origin of the acute and convalescent COVID-19 samples was the United States, Italy and Spain. PBMCs, B-cell-depleted T cells, or T cells provided the cDNA or gDNA that made up the material.

Methods used by the authors: Reference gene primer amplification in the assay estimated nucleated cell counts. Repertoires were generated with immunoSEQ multiplex PCR, while TCRdb's copy carries only in-frame clones and drops some. V and J calls and clone size are copied from that table; D and trimming were computed from the DNA. The data hold about 120,000 clones, with 60% to 85% observed a single time. Trimming shortened V by 0 bases and J by 11 bases, and 25 bases separated the two germline ends. Germline CDR1 reads LGHNT; CDR2 reads FRNRAP. The CDR3 is 17 residues long. V gene TRBV12-5 combines with J gene TRBJ1-1; the D gene is possibly TRBD1 (5 bases). Specimen: peripheral blood. This TCR was recovered from a man in his 70s with acute or convalescent COVID-19. This CDR3 reads CASGLVFGRGKRVEAFF. In DNA form, the CDR3 reads TGTGCTAGTGGTTTGGTATTTGGTAGGGGCAAACGCGTGGAGGCTTTCTTT.